What follows are 4 T cell receptor beta chains derived from one specimen sequenced in a study of blood T cell repertoires in COVID-19. The repertoire was sequenced with immunoSEQ multiplex PCR; TCRdb's copy has only in-frame clones and lacks some. The table shows 150,000 to 180,000 clones, with roughly four fifths occurring only once. The sample was peripheral blood. The receptors originated from a woman aged 55-70 years with COVID-19, enrolled during active disease.

The gene calls are TRBV19 and TRBJ1-1, with D perhaps matching TRBD1 (5 bases). The V end was cut by 4 bases, the J end by 2 bases, with 17 bases between. CDR3 size: 16 residues. From germline, CDR1 is LNHDA and CDR2 SQIVND (reference sequence). The CDR3 DNA is TGTGCCAGTAGTACCCCAATAGGGAGGGGAAACACTGAAGCTTTCTTT. It specifies CASSTPIGRGNTEAFF. The full variable domain, in which reference TRBV19 and TRBJ1-1 provide the parts outside the CDR3, is DGGITQSPKYLFRKEGQNVTLSCEQNLNHDAMYWYRQDPGQGLRLIYYSQIVNDFQKGDIAEGYSVSREKKESFPLTVTSAQKNPTAFYLCASSTPIGRGNTEAFFGQGTRLTVV.

The chain links TRBV6-5 to TRBJ1-4; no clear D. There are 15 residues in the CDR3. Germline values: CDR1 MNHEY, CDR2 SVGAGI. Deletions cut 6 bases from V and 0 bases from J, with 11 bases between. In nucleotides, the CDR3 is TGTGCCAGCAGGATGTACAGTACAACTAATGAAAAACTGTTTTTT. This gives the protein CASRMYSTTNEKLFF.

This rearrangement joins TRBV14 to TRBJ2-1; maybe TRBD1 (6 bases). The CDR3 covers 17 residues. Trimming stripped 4 bases from V and 0 bases from J, with 16 bases between. Germline CDR1 SGHDN, CDR2 FVKESK. CDR3 coding DNA: TGTGCCAGCAGCCGGACGAGGGGGATCGGCTCCTACAATGAGCAGTTCTTC. Residues: CASSRTRGIGSYNEQFF.

The sample holds a few counts of this clone. The chain is built from TRBV5-1 and TRBJ2-3, with 9 bases fitting TRBD2. The CDR3 contains 15 residues. Germline V gene data show CDR1 as SGHRS and CDR2 as YFSETQ. The ends lost 5 bases at V and 3 bases at J; junction bases unmatched: 7. The CDR3 reads CASRSSGAGTDTQYF. CDR3 DNA sequence: TGCGCCAGCAGATCTAGCGGGGCAGGGACAGATACGCAGTATTTT. Complete variable domain (other parts from reference TRBV5-1 and TRBJ2-3): KAGVTQTPRYLIKTRGQQVTLSCSPISGHRSVSWYQQTPGQGLQFLFEYFSETQRNKGNFPGRFSGRQFSNSRSEMNVSTLELGDSALYLCASRSSGAGTDTQYFGPGTRLTVL.